Listed below are T cell receptor beta chains from one sample, sequenced in a study of patients and donors after allogeneic stem cell transplantation. TCRdb re-called the RT-PCR reads with MiXCR, one entry per CDR3 protein. The top ten hold roughly 7.2% of the sample, which has hundreds of thousands of distinct CDR3 sequences, approximately 16% seen once. The sequencing input was blood, either unsorted or a sorted T cell fraction (not recorded which). The receptors were gathered from a human donor who was either an allogeneic HSCT recipient or a stem cell or donor lymphocyte infusion donor (not recorded which). It is not recorded whose cells these are; they may come from a transplant donor. The CDR3 runs from the conserved cysteine through the conserved F or W. A D gene is named only where the DNA matches it firmly. For some rows the clone size is stated as once, few or many, or as a class when expanded; others skip it.

d_call	v_call	clone_size	j_call	cdr3_nt	cdr3_aa
TRBD1	TRBV7-9	few	TRBJ2-3	TGTGCCAGCAGCCGAGGGGGCTCAAGCACAGATACGCAGTATTTT	CASSRGGSSTDTQYF
.	TRBV5-6	.	TRBJ1-3	TGTGCCAGCAGCGCCCCTCCCAGTGGCTCTGGAAACACCATATATTTT	CASSAPPSGSGNTIYF
TRBD1	TRBV12-3/TRBV12-4	many	TRBJ2-3	TGTGCCAGCAGTTTAAGACCCAGGGGGCGACTAGATACGCAGTATTTT	CASSLRPRGRLDTQYF
.	TRBV19	.	TRBJ1-2	TGTGCCAGTTCCCCCGCGGGACGGGGCTACACCTTC	CASSPAGRGYTF
.	TRBV12-3/TRBV12-4	many	TRBJ1-1	TGTGCCAGCAGTTTAATGGTTACTGAAGCTTTCTTT	CASSLMVTEAFF
TRBD1	TRBV4-1	few	TRBJ2-7	TGCGCCAGCAGCGAGGACAGGGGGCTGTGGGAGCAGTACTTC	CASSEDRGLWEQYF
.	TRBV18	.	TRBJ1-1	TGTGCCAGCTCGGCAGGGACGGCTTTCTTT	CASSAGTAFF
.	TRBV29-1	few	TRBJ1-1	TGCAGCGTTAGGCGGGGATTCGCGGAAGCTTTCTTT	CSVRRGFAEAFF
.	TRBV7-2	few	TRBJ2-5	TGTGCCAGCAGCTTAGCGCGGCGGATAGAGACCCAGTACTTC	CASSLARRIETQYF
.	TRBV6-1	few	TRBJ2-5	TGTGCCAGCAGCGGAGGGGGGGTCCAAGAGACCCAGTACTTC	CASSGGGVQETQYF
TRBD2	TRBV4-2	.	TRBJ2-3	TGTGCCAGCAGCCAAGAGTGGGTCGCGGGGGGGAACACAGATACGCAGTATTTT	CASSQEWVAGGNTDTQYF
TRBD2	TRBV10-3	few	TRBJ2-2	TGTGCCATAGCTACTAGCGGGAGAACTACCGGGGAGCTGTTTTTT	CAIATSGRTTGELFF
TRBD2	TRBV20-1	few	TRBJ2-5	TGCAGTGCTAATAGACTAGCGGTACAAGAGACCCAGTACTTC	CSANRLAVQETQYF
.	TRBV4-1	few	TRBJ2-3	TGCGCCAGCAGCCAAGTTGGGCCCACAGATACGCAGTATTTT	CASSQVGPTDTQYF
.	TRBV11-2	few	TRBJ2-7	TGTGCCAGCCGCGTATGGGGTGGCGAGCAGTACTTC	CASRVWGGEQYF
TRBD2	TRBV4-1	many	TRBJ2-1	TGCGCCAGCAGCCCGCGCCTAGCGGAGAACTCCTACAATGAGCAGTTCTTC	CASSPRLAENSYNEQFF
.	TRBV6-4	.	TRBJ2-5	TGTGCCAGCAGTGACTGGGGGGGCAGGGCAATCGAGACCCAGTACTTC	CASSDWGGRAIETQYF
TRBD1	TRBV20-1	once	TRBJ1-1	TGCAGTGTCACGAGGGGGCACACTGAAGCTTTCTTT	CSVTRGHTEAFF
.	TRBV6-1	.	TRBJ2-1	TGTGCCAGCAGGCCCACGGGGCAGGGCGGCAGGAATGAGCAGTTCTTC	CASRPTGQGGRNEQFF
.	TRBV11-2	.	TRBJ2-1	TGTGCCAGCAGCTTGACTAGGGGGCTCAATGAGCAGTTCTTC	CASSLTRGLNEQFF
.	TRBV7-8	.	TRBJ2-7	TGTGCCAGCAGCTTAAGGTGGGAGCCCTACGAGCAGTACTTC	CASSLRWEPYEQYF
TRBD1	TRBV6-1	.	TRBJ1-2	TGTGCCAGCAGGGTTGGGACAGGGCCTCATGGCTACACCTTC	CASRVGTGPHGYTF
TRBD1	TRBV7-9	.	TRBJ1-3	TGTGCCAGCAGCTTCGGGACAGGGGCCAACACCATATATTTT	CASSFGTGANTIYF
.	TRBV20-1	few	TRBJ2-7	TGCAGTGCTACGGTCCGGACACAGACCTACGAGCAGTACTTC	CSATVRTQTYEQYF
TRBD2	TRBV9	few	TRBJ2-3	TGTGCCAGCAGCGCTGCGACTAGCGACACAGATACGCAGTATTTT	CASSAATSDTDTQYF
.	TRBV12-3/TRBV12-4	many	TRBJ1-1	TGTGCCAGCAAATCCAGGCAGAGAGAGGGGAACACTGAAGCTTTCTTT	CASKSRQREGNTEAFF
.	TRBV12-3/TRBV12-4	.	TRBJ2-3	TGTGCCAGCAGCACCGGGTTGGTTACGACAGATACGCAGTATTTT	CASSTGLVTTDTQYF
.	TRBV12-3/TRBV12-4	few	TRBJ1-2	TGTGCCAGCAGTTTAATGGGTAGTGGCTACACCTTC	CASSLMGSGYTF
.	TRBV6-1	.	TRBJ2-1	TGTGCCAGCACGGATTCTCCAGACCGCCCTAATGAGCAGTTCTTC	CASTDSPDRPNEQFF
.	TRBV9	few	TRBJ1-1	TGTGCCAGCAGCGTTTTGGGGGACGTGCGGAACACTGAAGCTTTCTTT	CASSVLGDVRNTEAFF
.	TRBV12-1	few	TRBJ2-1	TGTGCCAGCAGCTTTCTAGCGGGTTACAATGAGCAGTTCTTC	CASSFLAGYNEQFF
.	TRBV6-2/TRBV6-3	.	TRBJ2-2	TGTGCCAGCAGTTACTCTCCCCTCACCGGGGAGCTGTTTTTT	CASSYSPLTGELFF
.	TRBV6-1	.	TRBJ1-6	TGTGCCAGCAGGTTGGGGGAATGGGCTTCACCCCTCCACTTT	CASRLGEWASPLHF
.	TRBV5-1	.	TRBJ2-3	TGCGCCAGCAGCCCCTCCCCGGGCACAGATACGCAGTATTTT	CASSPSPGTDTQYF
.	TRBV29-1	.	TRBJ1-1	TGCAGCGTTGAAGACGGAAACACTGAAGCTTTCTTT	CSVEDGNTEAFF
TRBD1	TRBV30	.	TRBJ1-2	TGTGCCTGGAGGGCCGACAGGGGCTATGGCTACACCTTC	CAWRADRGYGYTF